The 12 T cell receptor beta chains listed next were all sequenced from one sample in a study of T-cell reconstitution after alpha-beta-depleted transplantation in children. Points from the study as a whole: Among T cells one year after transplant, newly produced cells accounted for most counts and diversity.

Their antigen targets remain unknown. Preparation of the TCRbeta library used unique molecular identifiers. TCRdb used MiXCR to reprocess the PCR reads, holding one entry per CDR3 protein. The sample lists about 290,000 distinct CDR3 sequences, less than 9.5% occurring once. This sample comprised peripheral blood, obtained 360 days after TCRalphabeta/CD19-depleted stem cell transplant. These receptors came from a female patient aged 2 to 10 who had a stem cell transplant for Fanconi anemia, so the T cells may come from the graft donor.

This clonotype was found many times. The chain recombines TRBV7-3 with TRBJ1-2; perhaps TRBD1 as D (6 bases). The ends were cut back, 4 bases at V and 4 bases at J, with 13 bases in the middle. CDR1 is SGHTA, CDR2 FQGTGA, per germline. The CDR3 sequence is 14 residues long. DNA for the CDR3: TGTGCCAGCAGCTCAACAGGGTCCCCCTATGGCTACACCTTC. The encoded protein is CASSSTGSPYGYTF.

This clonotype was detected many times. The rearrangement uses TRBV10-3 and TRBJ2-7; 9 bases agree with TRBD1. The CDR3 has 12 residues. The V gene end was trimmed by 9 bases and the J gene end by 7 bases; junction bases not matched to a gene: 7. The germline CDR1 and CDR2 sequences are ENHRY and SYGVKD. CDR3 sequence: CAMGTTGGEQYF. CDR3 bases: TGTGCCATGGGCACGACAGGGGGAGAGCAGTACTTC.

This clonotype showed up many times. The chain carries TRBV3-1 and TRBJ2-2; D possibly corresponds to TRBD2 (5 bases). This CDR3 comprises 15 residues. CDR1 is LGHDT, CDR2 YNNKEL, per germline (reference sequence). V lost 3 bases, J lost 0 bases, and 8 bases lay in between. The CDR3 DNA is TGTGCCAGCAGCCAGATACTAGCGAACACCGGGGAGCTGTTTTTT. Translation: CASSQILANTGELFF.

The chain uses TRBV18 and TRBJ1-2; weak D call: TRBD1 (5 bases). CDR1 is KGHSH and CDR2 is LQKENI in the germline V gene. V dropped 3 bases and J dropped 7 bases, with 15 bases sitting between them. This CDR3 comprises 14 residues. The CDR3 DNA sequence: TGTGCCAGCTCACCGGGGGAGCAGGAACGTGGCTACACCTTC. Residues: CASSPGEQERGYTF. Looking up the rest from reference TRBV18 and TRBJ1-2 gives the full variable domain: NAGVMQNPRHLVRRRGQEARLRCSPMKGHSHVYWYRQLPEEGLKFMVYLQKENIIDESGMPKERFSAEFPKEGPSILRIQQVVRGDSAAYFCASSPGEQERGYTFGSGTRLTVV.

There are a few counts of this clonotype. The V gene is TRBV3-1, the J gene TRBJ1-1; D uncertain. The CDR3 contains 13 residues. Trimming took off 0 bases at V and 8 bases at J, with 10 bases between the two ends. The germline CDR1 and CDR2 sequences are LGHDT and YNNKEL (reference sequence). CDR3 region: CASSQEPAEEAFF. CDR3 DNA sequence: TGTGCCAGCAGCCAAGAGCCGGCGGAAGAAGCTTTCTTT.

This clonotype was counted many times. The gene calls are TRBV20-1 and TRBJ2-2, with 11 nucleotides matching TRBD1. Germline V gives CDR1 DFQATT, CDR2 SNEGSKA (reference sequence). V was clipped by 6 bases and J by 4 bases; unmatched bases: 1. This CDR3 spans 13 amino acids. For the CDR3, the DNA is TGCAGTGCAGGGACAGGGGGCACCGGGGAGCTGTTTTTT. The encoded protein is CSAGTGGTGELFF.

This clonotype was seen at least ten times. The gene calls are TRBV20-1 and TRBJ2-3, with 9 positions matching TRBD2. This CDR3 contains 15 residues. Germline CDR1 and CDR2: DFQATT and SNEGSKA (reference sequence). The J segment lost 7 bases and the V segment lost 0 bases, leaving 8 bases of the junction unmatched. The CDR3 loop is CSARDSRLAGNTQYF. Written as DNA, the CDR3 is TGCAGTGCTAGAGATTCAAGGCTAGCGGGAAATACGCAGTATTTT.

This clonotype was seen many times. The V gene is TRBV18, the J gene TRBJ2-7; D may be TRBD1 (6 bases). The ends were cut back, 6 bases at V and 4 bases at J, with 10 bases in the middle. The germline V gene has CDR1 KGHSH and CDR2 LQKENI. There are 12 residues in the CDR3. In nucleotides, the CDR3 is TGTGCCAGCTCTGGACAGAGATACGAGCAGTACTTC. This codes for CASSGQRYEQYF.

This clonotype has ten or more counts. The V gene is TRBV7-2, the J gene TRBJ2-3; D is undetermined. The V gene lost 5 bases and the J gene lost 0 bases, with 12 bases spanning the gap. The CDR3 extends over 15 amino acids. Per germline, CDR1 SGHTA and CDR2 FQGNSA. The CDR3, as DNA: TGTGCCAGCAGCACTCTAGGCTCTAGCACAGATACGCAGTATTTT. It specifies CASSTLGSSTDTQYF.

This clonotype was recorded a few times. V is TRBV5-1 and J is TRBJ1-2; 7 bases agree with TRBD1. J was trimmed by 4 bases and V by 4 bases; bases with no gene match: 10. Germline-derived CDR1 and CDR2 are SGHRS and YFSETQ. The CDR3 sequence is 15 residues long. As DNA, the CDR3 is TGCGCCAGCAGCGGTTCTCTGGGACAGTTCTATGGCTACACCTTC. Protein sequence: CASSGSLGQFYGYTF.

With respect to this clonotype: A read error may explain this, as a much larger clone is one base away. CDR3 loop: CASTPTGGLTYEQYF. CDR3 DNA sequence: TGTGCCAGCACGCCGACAGGGGGTCTTACCTACGAGCAGTACTTC. This chain links TRBV28 with TRBJ2-7; 9 nucleotides agree with TRBD1. The CDR3 runs to 15 residues. Germline CDR1 MDHEN, CDR2 SYDVKM. J gave up 2 bases and V 7 bases, and 9 bases lay outside the gene matches.

In this sample, this clonotype turned up many times. The V and J genes are TRBV4-2 and TRBJ1-1; a possible D gene is TRBD1 (5 bases). The V gene lost 0 bases and the J gene lost 7 bases, with 9 bases spanning the gap. Germline V gives CDR1 LGHNA, CDR2 YNFKEQ. CDR3 length equals 13 residues. The CDR3 coding sequence is TGTGCCAGCAGCCAAGAAACGGGGGTTGAAGCTTTCTTT. Protein sequence: CASSQETGVEAFF.